The 7 T cell receptor beta chains given below trace back to one sample, sequenced in a study of blood T cell repertoires in COVID-19. Here immunoSEQ multiplex PCR was the method, and the copy in TCRdb shows in-frame clones only, minus some. The profile covers a few hundred thousand clones, with around 87% appearing a single time and around 4.5% taken by the ten largest. Sequencing was carried out using PBMCs or T cells enriched from blood (not recorded which). The receptors derive from a woman under 30 with acute COVID-19.

The chain is built from TRBV30 and TRBJ2-5; possibly TRBD2 for D (6 bases). Trimming shortened V by 0 bases and J by 5 bases, and 16 bases separated the two germline ends. The CDR3 loop spans 15 amino acids. CDR1 and CDR2 from the germline V gene are GTSNPN and SVGIG (reference sequence). The DNA for the CDR3 is TGTGCCTGGAGTGTACTGTCCGGGAGCGGGGAGACCCAGTACTTC. This gives the protein CAWSVLSGSGETQYF.

The chain recombines TRBV9 with TRBJ2-1, with TRBD2 identical over 7 bases. The CDR3 is 15 residues long. Germline values: CDR1 SGDLS, CDR2 YYNGEE. The V gene end was trimmed by 0 bases and the J gene end by 6 bases; junction bases not matched to a gene: 6. The CDR3 here is CASSVVGTGGNEQFF. The CDR3 DNA follows: TGTGCCAGCAGCGTAGTCGGAACGGGGGGCAATGAGCAGTTCTTC.

This clone came up once. The V gene is TRBV6-1, the J gene TRBJ1-2; no firm D call. Deletions cut 3 bases from V and 5 bases from J, with 10 bases between. The germline CDR1 and CDR2 sequences are MNHNS and SASEGT. CDR3 length equals 13 residues. CDR3 residues: CASSDRVLYGYTF. The CDR3 DNA reads TGTGCCAGCAGTGACCGAGTCCTATATGGCTACACCTTC.

This clone showed up just a few times. This rearrangement joins TRBV20-1 to TRBJ1-2; D gene unclear. Trimming left V 2 bases short and J 4 bases short, with 2 bases between. The CDR3 spans 10 residues. Per germline, CDR1 DFQATT and CDR2 SNEGSKA (reference sequence). CDR3 bases: TGCAGTGCTAGACTCTATGGCTACACCTTC. Amino acids: CSARLYGYTF.

The chain employs TRBV18 and TRBJ2-1, with 7 bases matching TRBD1. The CDR3 sequence is 15 residues long. Losses at the gene ends were 2 bases for V and 0 bases for J; bases not matched to a gene: 1. The germline V gene encodes CDR1 KGHSH and CDR2 LQKENI. The CDR3 DNA reads as TGTGCCAGCTCACCAAGGACAGGCTCCTACAATGAGCAGTTCTTC. This gives the protein CASSPRTGSYNEQFF. The full variable domain, its missing parts supplied by reference TRBV18 and TRBJ2-1, is NAGVMQNPRHLVRRRGQEARLRCSPMKGHSHVYWYRQLPEEGLKFMVYLQKENIIDESGMPKERFSAEFPKEGPSILRIQQVVRGDSAAYFCASSPRTGSYNEQFFGPGTRLTVL.

This clone was observed a single time. This rearrangement joins TRBV29-1 to TRBJ1-6; D gene ambiguous. Deletions cut 4 bases from V and 3 bases from J, with 7 bases between. Germline CDR1 is SQVTM and CDR2 is ANQGSEA. CDR3 length: 13 residues. This CDR3 is CSVGDHYNSPLHF. CDR3 sequence (DNA): TGCAGCGTTGGCGATCACTATAATTCACCCCTCCACTTT.

This clone was detected only a few times. The J gene is TRBJ1-4, the V gene TRBV5-1; D unclear. V was trimmed by 4 bases and J by 0 bases, leaving 13 bases between them. CDR1 is SGHRS and CDR2 is YFSETQ in the germline V gene. There are 16 residues in the CDR3. CDR3: CASSPFAGTTNEKLFF. Here the CDR3 DNA reads TGCGCCAGCAGCCCATTCGCCGGGACAACTAATGAAAAACTGTTTTTT.